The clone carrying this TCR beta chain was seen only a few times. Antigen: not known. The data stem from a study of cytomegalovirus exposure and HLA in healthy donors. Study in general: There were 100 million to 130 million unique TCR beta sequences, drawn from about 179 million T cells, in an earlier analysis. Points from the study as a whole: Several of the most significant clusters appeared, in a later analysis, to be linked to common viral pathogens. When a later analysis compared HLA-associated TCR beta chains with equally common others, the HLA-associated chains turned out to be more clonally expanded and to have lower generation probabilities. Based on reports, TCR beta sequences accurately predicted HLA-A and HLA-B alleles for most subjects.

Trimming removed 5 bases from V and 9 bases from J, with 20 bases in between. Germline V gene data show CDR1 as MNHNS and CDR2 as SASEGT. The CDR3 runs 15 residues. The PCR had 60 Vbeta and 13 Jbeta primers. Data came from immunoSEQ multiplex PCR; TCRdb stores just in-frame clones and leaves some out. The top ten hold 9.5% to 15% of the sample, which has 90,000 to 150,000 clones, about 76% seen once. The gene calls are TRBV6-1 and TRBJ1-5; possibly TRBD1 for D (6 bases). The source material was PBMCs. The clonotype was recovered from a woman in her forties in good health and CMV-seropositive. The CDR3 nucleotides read TGTGCCAGCAGTCTGGACAGAAAGGTTTTAGGGCCCCAGCATTTT. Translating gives CASSLDRKVLGPQHF.